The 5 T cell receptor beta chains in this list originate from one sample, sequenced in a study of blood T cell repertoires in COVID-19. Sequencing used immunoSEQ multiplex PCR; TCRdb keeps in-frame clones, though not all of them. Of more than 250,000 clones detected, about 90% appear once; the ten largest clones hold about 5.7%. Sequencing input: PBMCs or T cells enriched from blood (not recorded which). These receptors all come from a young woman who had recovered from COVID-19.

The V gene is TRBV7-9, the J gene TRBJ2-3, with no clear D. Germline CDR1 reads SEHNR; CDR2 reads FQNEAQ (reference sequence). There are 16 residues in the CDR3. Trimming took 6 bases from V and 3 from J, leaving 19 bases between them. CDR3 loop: CASRPGLSDKTDTQYF. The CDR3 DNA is TGTGCCAGCAGGCCCGGTCTATCCGATAAGACAGATACGCAGTATTTT. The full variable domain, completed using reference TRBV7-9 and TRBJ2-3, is DTGVSQNPRHKITKRGQNVTFRCDPISEHNRLYWYRQTLGQGPEFLTYFQNEAQLEKSRLLSDRFSAERPKGSFSTLEIQRTEQGDSAMYLCASRPGLSDKTDTQYFGPGTRLTVL.

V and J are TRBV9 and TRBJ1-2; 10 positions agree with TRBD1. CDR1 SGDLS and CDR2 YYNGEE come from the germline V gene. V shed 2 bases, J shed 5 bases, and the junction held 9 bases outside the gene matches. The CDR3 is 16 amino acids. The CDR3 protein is CASSVGSRGQGYGYTF. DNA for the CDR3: TGTGCCAGCAGCGTCGGTAGTCGGGGACAGGGGTATGGCTACACCTTC.

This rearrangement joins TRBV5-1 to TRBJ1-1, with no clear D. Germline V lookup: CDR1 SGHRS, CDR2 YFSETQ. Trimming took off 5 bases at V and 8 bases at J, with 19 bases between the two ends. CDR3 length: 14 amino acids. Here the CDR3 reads CASRPRRSDDEAFF. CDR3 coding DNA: TGCGCCAGCAGACCTAGAAGAAGCGACGACGAAGCTTTCTTT.

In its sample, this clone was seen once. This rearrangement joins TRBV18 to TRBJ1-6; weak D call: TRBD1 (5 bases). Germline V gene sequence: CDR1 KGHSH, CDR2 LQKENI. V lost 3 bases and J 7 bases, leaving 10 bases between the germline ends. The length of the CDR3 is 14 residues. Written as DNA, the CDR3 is TGTGCCAGCTCACCTCTTGACAGAAATTCACCCCTCCACTTT. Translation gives CASSPLDRNSPLHF.

CDR3 loop: CASSEGQLNTEAFF. The DNA for the CDR3 is TGTGCCAGCAGCGAGGGACAGTTGAACACTGAAGCTTTCTTT. V gene TRBV5-6 combines with J gene TRBJ1-1; 7 bases line up with TRBD1. V dropped 4 bases and J dropped 0; count of bases not matched to a gene: 3. CDR3 length equals 14 residues. Germline V gene lookup returns CDR1 SGHDT and CDR2 YYEEEE.